The 10 T cell receptor beta chains below come from one sample, sequenced in a study of blood T cells in healthy people across ages. Next came a second PCR, run for about 7 to 12 cycles, which used a sample-barcoded 5' primer along with a J-beta primer mix. TCRdb recomputed calls from the 5' RACE reads with MiXCR, one row per CDR3 protein. Of some 550,000 distinct CDR3 sequences detected, less than 60% appear once; the ten largest clones hold around 24%. The specimen sequenced was blood. Every receptor here comes from an elderly man in good health.

J is TRBJ1-5 and V is TRBV20-1, with TRBD1 matching 7 bases. V lost 5 bases and J lost 7; bases outside the gene matches: 5. Per germline, CDR1 DFQATT and CDR2 SNEGSKA (reference sequence). This CDR3 contains 12 residues. The CDR3 nucleotides read TGCAGTGCTCCAACAGGGGTACAGCCCCAGCATTTT. As protein: CSAPTGVQPQHF.

This clonotype was picked up a small number of times. V and J are TRBV20-1 and TRBJ2-3; 11 nucleotides line up with TRBD1. Per the germline V gene, CDR1 is DFQATT and CDR2 is SNEGSKA (reference sequence). Losses at the gene ends were 2 bases for V and 4 bases for J; bases not matched to a gene: 5. This CDR3 contains 15 residues. The CDR3 protein is CSARSGQGVADTQYF. The CDR3 DNA reads TGCAGTGCTAGATCGGGACAGGGGGTCGCAGATACGCAGTATTTT.

This clonotype showed up many times. The CDR3 nucleotides are TGTGCCAGCAGCGCCGGGACAGCTTCCAATCAGCCCCAGCATTTT. Encoded protein: CASSAGTASNQPQHF. The rearrangement links TRBV6-6 to TRBJ1-5, with 7 positions matching TRBD1. Germline CDR1 and CDR2: MNHNY and SVGAGI (reference sequence). The CDR3 loop spans 15 amino acids. V lost 6 bases and J lost 3; bases outside the gene matches: 8.

V usage is TRBV20-1 and J usage is TRBJ2-4; D may be TRBD2 (5 bases). CDR1 and CDR2 from the germline V gene are DFQATT and SNEGSKA (reference sequence). The CDR3 totals 14 residues. Deletions cut 5 bases from V and 0 bases from J, with 11 bases between. The CDR3 nucleotides read TGCAGTGCTCTGGGAGATTTAGCCAAAAACATTCAGTACTTC. Translated, it gives CSALGDLAKNIQYF.

This clonotype was picked up many times. The rearrangement uses TRBV6-6 and TRBJ1-6; weak D call: TRBD1 (6 bases). Trimming removed 6 bases at V and 9 bases at J, with 21 bases between. Germline V gives CDR1 MNHNY, CDR2 SVGAGI (reference sequence). The CDR3 sequence is 16 residues long. The CDR3 sequence: CASRPLDGAGASPLHF. DNA of the CDR3: TGTGCCAGCAGACCCTTGGACGGTGCGGGGGCTTCACCCCTCCACTTT.

The rearrangement links TRBV7-2 to TRBJ2-1, with D unclear. V lost 5 bases, J lost 8 bases, and 19 bases lay in between. The CDR3 has 15 residues. Germline lookup yields CDR1 SGHTA and CDR2 FQGNSA. The CDR3 here is CASSPASTSRYEQFF. CDR3 DNA sequence: TGTGCCAGCAGCCCCGCGTCTACGTCGAGGTATGAGCAGTTCTTC.

The V call is TRBV20-1, the J call TRBJ2-7; 13 bases map to TRBD2. Germline V gene data show CDR1 as DFQATT and CDR2 as SNEGSKA (reference sequence). The trim removed 0 bases at V and 2 bases at J, leaving 4 bases unmatched. This CDR3 has 16 residues. This chain's CDR3 is CSARDRLAGGPYEQYF. In nucleotides, the CDR3 is TGCAGTGCTAGAGATCGACTAGCGGGAGGTCCCTACGAGCAGTACTTC.

The chain recombines TRBV4-1 with TRBJ1-4; no clear D. There are 12 residues in the CDR3. Trimming cost V 4 bases and J 10 bases, with 10 bases left between them. The germline CDR1 and CDR2 sequences are MGHRA and YSYEKL. The CDR3 DNA reads TGCGCCAGCAGCCTCCAGGAAGGAAAACTGTTTTTT. It specifies CASSLQEGKLFF.

This clonotype has at least ten counts. J is TRBJ2-7 and V is TRBV6-5; weak D call: TRBD2 (6 bases). V lost 8 bases and J 2 bases, leaving 13 bases between the germline ends. The CDR3 consists of 13 residues. Germline CDR1 and CDR2: MNHEY and SVGAGI. This chain's CDR3 is CASRRGMAYEQYF. DNA of the CDR3: TGTGCCAGCCGCCGGGGGATGGCCTACGAGCAGTACTTC.

The rearrangement joins TRBV6-1 to TRBJ2-3, with 10 bases matching TRBD2. This CDR3 comprises 15 residues. V gave up 6 bases and J gave up 10 bases; unmatched junction bases: 13. The germline gives CDR1 MNHNS, CDR2 SASEGT. The CDR3 region has the DNA TGTGCCAGCAGCAGGACTAGCGGTGAGAGGGGGGCGCAGTATTTT. It specifies CASSRTSGERGAQYF.